This T cell receptor (beta chain) was profiled in a study of Ad26.COV2.S vaccination and SARS-CoV-2 variants. Study-level information: It was the COV1001 Ad26.COV2.S trial arm that included the donor. Broader study findings: Total T cell responses were possibly underestimated by TCR breadth and depth analyses. Researchers reported similar non-spike TCR breadth in vaccine and placebo recipients.

Treatment of the sample: roughly 20 received Ad26.COV2.S at low or high dose, single or two shots; about 5 received placebo; per-sample allocation not given. After the first vaccine or placebo injection, samples were drawn on day 63. Ad26.COV2.S expressed prefusion-stabilized spike from the original Wuhan strain. Note on this clone: The antigen remains unidentified.

The CDR3 is 18 residues long. Looked up from germline, CDR1 is LGHNA and CDR2 is YSLEER. V dropped 1 base and J dropped 6 bases, with 22 bases sitting between them. Libraries were prepared by immunoSEQ multiplex PCR; TCRdb keeps only in-frame clonotypes and omits some of them. The sample carries around 400,000 clones, 89% recorded once. Sequenced material: peripheral blood, taken in a trial of Ad26.COV2.S vaccine versus placebo. The TCR sequence derives from a person aged 18 to 65 who received the Ad26.COV2.S COVID-19 vaccine or a placebo. This chain joins TRBV4-3 and TRBJ2-1; D might be TRBD2 (7 bases). CDR3 loop: CASSQGGGLRGRSNEQFF. The CDR3 nucleotides read TGCGCCAGCAGCCAAGGCGGGGGCCTCCGCGGGAGAAGCAATGAGCAGTTCTTC.